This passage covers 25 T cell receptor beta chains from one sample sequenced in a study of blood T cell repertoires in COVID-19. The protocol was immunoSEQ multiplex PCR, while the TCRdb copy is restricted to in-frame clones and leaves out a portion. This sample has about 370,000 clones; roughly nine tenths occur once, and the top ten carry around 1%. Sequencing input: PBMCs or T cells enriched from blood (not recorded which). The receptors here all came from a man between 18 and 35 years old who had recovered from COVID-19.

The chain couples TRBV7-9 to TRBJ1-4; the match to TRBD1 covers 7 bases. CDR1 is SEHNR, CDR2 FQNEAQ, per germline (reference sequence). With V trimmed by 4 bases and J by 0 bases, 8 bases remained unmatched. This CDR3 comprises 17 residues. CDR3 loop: CASSSPGQPATNEKLFF. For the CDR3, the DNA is TGTGCCAGCAGCTCGCCGGGACAGCCTGCAACTAATGAAAAACTGTTTTTT.

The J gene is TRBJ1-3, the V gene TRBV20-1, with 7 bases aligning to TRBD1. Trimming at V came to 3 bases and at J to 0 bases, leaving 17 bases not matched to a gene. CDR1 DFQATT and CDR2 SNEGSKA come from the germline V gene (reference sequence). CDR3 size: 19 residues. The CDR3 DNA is TGCAGTGCTAGTGGACAGGCCCAACAAACCTTCCTCTCTGGAAACACCATATATTTT. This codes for CSASGQAQQTFLSGNTIYF.

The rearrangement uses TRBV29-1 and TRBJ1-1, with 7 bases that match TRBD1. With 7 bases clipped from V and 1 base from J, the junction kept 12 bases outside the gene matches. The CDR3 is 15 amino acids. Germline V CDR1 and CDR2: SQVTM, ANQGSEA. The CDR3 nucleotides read TGCAGCGCGAAAACCGACAGGGCTTGGAACACTGAAGCTTTCTTT. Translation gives CSAKTDRAWNTEAFF. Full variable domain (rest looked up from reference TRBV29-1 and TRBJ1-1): SAVISQKPSRDICQRGTSLTIQCQVDSQVTMMFWYRQQPGQSLTLIATANQGSEATYESGFVIDKFPISRPNLTFSTLTVSNMSPEDSSIYLCSAKTDRAWNTEAFFGQGTRLTVV.

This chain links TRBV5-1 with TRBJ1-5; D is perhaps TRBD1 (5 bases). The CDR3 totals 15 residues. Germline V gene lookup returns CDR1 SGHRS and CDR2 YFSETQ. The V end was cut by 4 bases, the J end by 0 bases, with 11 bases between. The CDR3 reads CASSPWGDSNQPQHF. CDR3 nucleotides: TGCGCCAGCAGCCCGTGGGGGGATAGCAATCAGCCCCAGCATTTT.

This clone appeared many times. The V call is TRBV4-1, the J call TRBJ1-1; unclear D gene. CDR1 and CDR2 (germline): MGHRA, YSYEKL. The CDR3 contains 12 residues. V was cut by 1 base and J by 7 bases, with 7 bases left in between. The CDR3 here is CASSQGADEAFF. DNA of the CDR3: TGCGCCAGCAGCCAAGGGGCAGATGAAGCTTTCTTT.

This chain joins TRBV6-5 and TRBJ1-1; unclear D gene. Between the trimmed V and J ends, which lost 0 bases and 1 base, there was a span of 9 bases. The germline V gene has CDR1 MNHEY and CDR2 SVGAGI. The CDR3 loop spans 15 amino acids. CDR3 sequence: CASSYSTAGNTEAFF. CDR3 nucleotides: TGTGCCAGCAGTTACTCGACGGCGGGGAACACTGAAGCTTTCTTT.

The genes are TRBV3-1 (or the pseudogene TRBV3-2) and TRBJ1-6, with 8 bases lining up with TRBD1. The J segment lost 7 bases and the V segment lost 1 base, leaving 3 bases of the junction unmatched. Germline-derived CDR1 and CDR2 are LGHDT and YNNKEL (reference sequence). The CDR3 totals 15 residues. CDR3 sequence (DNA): TGTGCCAGCAGCCAAGCGACAGGGGTCAATTCACCCCTCCACTTT. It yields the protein CASSQATGVNSPLHF.

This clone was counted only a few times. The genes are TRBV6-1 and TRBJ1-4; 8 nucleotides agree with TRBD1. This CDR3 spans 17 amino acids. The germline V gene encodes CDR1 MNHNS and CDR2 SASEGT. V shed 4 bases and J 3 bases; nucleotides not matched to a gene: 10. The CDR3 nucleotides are TGTGCCAGCAGTGCCAGGACAGGGCAGCGCCCTAATGAAAAACTGTTTTTT. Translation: CASSARTGQRPNEKLFF.

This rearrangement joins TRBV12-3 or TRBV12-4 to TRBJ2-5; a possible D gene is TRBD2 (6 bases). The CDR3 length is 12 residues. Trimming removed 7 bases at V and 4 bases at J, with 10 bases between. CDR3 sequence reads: CASTPGGETQYF. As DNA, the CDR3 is TGTGCCAGCACTCCCGGGGGAGAGACCCAGTACTTC.

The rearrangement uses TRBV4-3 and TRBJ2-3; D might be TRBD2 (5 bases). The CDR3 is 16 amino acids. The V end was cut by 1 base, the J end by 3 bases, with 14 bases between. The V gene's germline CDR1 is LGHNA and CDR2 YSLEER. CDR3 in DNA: TGCGCCAGCAGCCAAGTAGCGCTCACAAAAACAGATACGCAGTATTTT. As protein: CASSQVALTKTDTQYF.

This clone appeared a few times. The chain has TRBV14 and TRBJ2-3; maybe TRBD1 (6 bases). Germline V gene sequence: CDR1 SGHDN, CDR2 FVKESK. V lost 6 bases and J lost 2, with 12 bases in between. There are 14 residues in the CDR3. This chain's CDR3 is CASSPGGATDTQYF. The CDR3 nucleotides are TGTGCCAGCAGTCCTGGGGGCGCCACAGATACGCAGTATTTT.

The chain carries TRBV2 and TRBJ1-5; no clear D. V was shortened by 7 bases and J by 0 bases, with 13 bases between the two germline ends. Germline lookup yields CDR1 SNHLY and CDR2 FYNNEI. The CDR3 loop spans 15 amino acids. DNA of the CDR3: TGTGCCAGCAAGGCAGGACGGGATAGCAATCAGCCCCAGCATTTT. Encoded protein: CASKAGRDSNQPQHF.

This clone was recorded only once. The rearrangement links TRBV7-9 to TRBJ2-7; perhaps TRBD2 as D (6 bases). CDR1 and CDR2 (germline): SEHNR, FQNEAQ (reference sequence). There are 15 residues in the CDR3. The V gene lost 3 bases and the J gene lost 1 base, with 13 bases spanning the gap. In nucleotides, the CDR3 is TGTGCCAGCAGCTTCGGGGGTGGCTTATCCTACGAGCAGTACTTC. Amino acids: CASSFGGGLSYEQYF.

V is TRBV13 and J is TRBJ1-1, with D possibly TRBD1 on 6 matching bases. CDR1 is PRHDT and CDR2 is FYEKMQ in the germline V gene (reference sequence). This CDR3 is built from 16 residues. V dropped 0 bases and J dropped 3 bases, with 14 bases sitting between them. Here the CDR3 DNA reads TGTGCCAGCAGCTTAGGATGGGGGGGCGCAGACACTGAAGCTTTCTTT. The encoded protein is CASSLGWGGADTEAFF.

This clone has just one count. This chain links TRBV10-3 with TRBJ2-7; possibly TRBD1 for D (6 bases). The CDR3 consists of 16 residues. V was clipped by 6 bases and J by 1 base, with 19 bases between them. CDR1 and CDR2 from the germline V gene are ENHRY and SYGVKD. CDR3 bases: TGTGCCATCAGGGGGTCCAGGACAGCCCCGTCCTACGAGCAGTACTTC. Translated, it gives CAIRGSRTAPSYEQYF.

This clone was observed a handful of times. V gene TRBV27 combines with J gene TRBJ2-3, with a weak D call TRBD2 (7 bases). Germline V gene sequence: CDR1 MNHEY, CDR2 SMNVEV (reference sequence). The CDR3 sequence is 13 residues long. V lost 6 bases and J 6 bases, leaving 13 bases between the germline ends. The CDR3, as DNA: TGTGCCAGCAGCACTCGGGGGGCGGATACGCAGTATTTT. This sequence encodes CASSTRGADTQYF.

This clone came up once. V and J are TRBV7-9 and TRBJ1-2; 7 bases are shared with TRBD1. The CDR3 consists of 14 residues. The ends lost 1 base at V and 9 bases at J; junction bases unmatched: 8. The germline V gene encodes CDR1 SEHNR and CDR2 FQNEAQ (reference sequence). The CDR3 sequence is CASSLDTGAYSYTF. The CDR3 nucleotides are TGTGCCAGCAGCTTAGACACAGGGGCATATAGCTACACCTTC.

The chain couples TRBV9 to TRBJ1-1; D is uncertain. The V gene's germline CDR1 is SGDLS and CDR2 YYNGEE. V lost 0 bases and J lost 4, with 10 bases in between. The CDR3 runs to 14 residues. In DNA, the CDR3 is TGTGCCAGCAGCGTAGGTAGTGTATTCACTGAAGCTTTCTTT. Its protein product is CASSVGSVFTEAFF.

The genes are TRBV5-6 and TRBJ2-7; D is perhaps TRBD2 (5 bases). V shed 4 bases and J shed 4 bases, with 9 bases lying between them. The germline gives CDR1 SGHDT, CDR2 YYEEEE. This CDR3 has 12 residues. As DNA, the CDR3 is TGTGCCAGCAGCGGACTGAGATACGAGCAGTACTTC. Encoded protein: CASSGLRYEQYF. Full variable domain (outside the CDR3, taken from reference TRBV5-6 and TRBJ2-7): DAGVTQSPTHLIKTRGQQVTLRCSPKSGHDTVSWYQQALGQGPQFIFQYYEEEERQRGNFPDRFSGHQFPNYSSELNVNALLLGDSALYLCASSGLRYEQYFGPGTRLTVT.

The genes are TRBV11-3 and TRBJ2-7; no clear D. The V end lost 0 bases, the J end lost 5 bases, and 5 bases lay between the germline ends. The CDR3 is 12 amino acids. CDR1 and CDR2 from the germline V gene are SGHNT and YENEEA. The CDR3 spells CASSLDPNEQYF. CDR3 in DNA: TGTGCCAGCAGCTTAGATCCCAACGAGCAGTACTTC.

CDR3 in amino acids: CASSSTGLRGHEQFF. CDR3 bases: TGTGCCAGCAGCTCTACAGGGCTGCGAGGGCATGAGCAGTTCTTC. This chain links TRBV7-6 with TRBJ2-1; D is perhaps TRBD1 (6 bases). This CDR3 region has 15 residues. Germline V CDR1 and CDR2: SGHVS, FNYEAQ. Trimming left V 4 bases short and J 8 bases short, with 18 bases between.

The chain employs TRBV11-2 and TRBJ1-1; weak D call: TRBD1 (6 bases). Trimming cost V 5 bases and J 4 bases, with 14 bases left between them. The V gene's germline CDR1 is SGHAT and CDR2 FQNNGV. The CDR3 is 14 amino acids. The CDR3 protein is CASSPGTRGTEAFF. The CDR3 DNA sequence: TGTGCCAGCAGCCCGGGGACACGGGGCACTGAAGCTTTCTTT.

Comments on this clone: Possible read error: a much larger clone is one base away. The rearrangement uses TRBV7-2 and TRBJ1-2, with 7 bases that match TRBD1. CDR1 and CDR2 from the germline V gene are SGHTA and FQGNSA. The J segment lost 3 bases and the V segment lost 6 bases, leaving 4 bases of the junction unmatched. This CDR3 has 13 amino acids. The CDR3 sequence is CASSLTGYYGYTF. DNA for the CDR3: TGTGCCAGCAGTTTGACAGGGTACTATGGCTACACCTTC. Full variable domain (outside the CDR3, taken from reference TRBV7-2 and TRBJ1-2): GAGVSQSPSNKVTEKGKDVELRCDPISGHTALYWYRQSLGQGLEFLIYFQGNSAPDKSGLPSDRFSAERTGGSVSTLTIQRTQQEDSAVYLCASSLTGYYGYTFGSGTRLTVV.

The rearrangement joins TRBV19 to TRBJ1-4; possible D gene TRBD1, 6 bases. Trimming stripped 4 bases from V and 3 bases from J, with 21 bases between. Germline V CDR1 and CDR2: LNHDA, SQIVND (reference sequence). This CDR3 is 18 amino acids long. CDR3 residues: CASSNRDYSGVSNEKLFF. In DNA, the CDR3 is TGTGCCAGTAGTAACAGGGATTATTCCGGGGTATCTAATGAAAAACTGTTTTTT.

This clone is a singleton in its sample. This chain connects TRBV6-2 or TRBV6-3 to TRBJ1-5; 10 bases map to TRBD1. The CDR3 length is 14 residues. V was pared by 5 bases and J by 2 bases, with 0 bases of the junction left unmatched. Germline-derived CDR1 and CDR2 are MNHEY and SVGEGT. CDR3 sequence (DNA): TGTGCCAGCAGTGGGACAGGGGGCAATCAGCCCCAGCATTTT. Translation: CASSGTGGNQPQHF.